A single sample gave rise to the 20 T cell receptor beta chains below, sequenced in a study of identical twins listed by TCRdb under 2016. The library was generated by 5' RACE. The sequencing machine was an Illumina HiSeq 2000. TCRdb passed the public sequencing reads through fastp at Q25 and MiXCR, retaining productive beta sequences. Each record represents a unique CDR3 protein, reported with the most common genes and DNA among its rows. In this sample the table shows hundreds of thousands of distinct CDR3 sequences, 24% of which occur a single time. The ten largest clones add up to 2.9% of the sample. Another study also made use of these data, one on T cells expressing NK-cell markers.

The sample comprised CD4+ T cells sorted from blood. The receptors derive from a young woman in good health.

This chain joins TRBV4-1 and TRBJ1-2, with a tentative D call TRBD1 (5 bases). The CDR3 sequence is 15 residues long. Trimming took off 6 bases at V and 7 bases at J, with 21 bases between the two ends. In germline, CDR1 is MGHRA, CDR2 YSYEKL. The CDR3 here is CASRGDGPGNIGYTF. Written as DNA, the CDR3 is TGCGCCAGCAGGGGGGACGGCCCAGGAAATATTGGCTACACCTTC.

This clonotype appeared a few times. The rearrangement joins TRBV3-1 to TRBJ2-7, with a tentative D call TRBD1 (6 bases). The ends were cut back, 0 bases at V and 2 bases at J, with 14 bases in the middle. This CDR3 region has 16 residues. From germline, CDR1 is LGHDT and CDR2 YNNKEL (reference sequence). CDR3 protein: CASSQDRRTVTYEQYF. CDR3 nucleotides: TGTGCCAGCAGCCAAGATAGGCGGACAGTAACCTACGAGCAGTACTTC.

This chain links TRBV12-3 or TRBV12-4 with TRBJ2-2; D gene ambiguous. The germline V and J ends were trimmed by 2 bases and 4 bases, with 8 bases remaining between them. This CDR3 comprises 14 residues. The CDR3 DNA reads TGTGCCAGCAGTTTATATGGGCGCACCGGGGAGCTGTTTTTT. This sequence encodes CASSLYGRTGELFF.

The rearrangement joins TRBV20-1 to TRBJ2-7; D possibly corresponds to TRBD1 (6 bases). CDR3 length: 15 amino acids. CDR1 is DFQATT and CDR2 is SNEGSKA in the germline V gene (reference sequence). V lost 3 bases, J lost 5 bases, and 20 bases lay in between. CDR3 nucleotides: TGCAGTGCTAGGGTTTACCTAACGACAGGCCACGAGCAGTACTTC. Translation: CSARVYLTTGHEQYF.

V gene TRBV10-3 combines with J gene TRBJ1-1; D is undetermined. This CDR3 has 13 amino acids. CDR1 is ENHRY and CDR2 is SYGVKD in the germline V gene. This chain's CDR3 is CATRAELNTEAFF. The CDR3 DNA sequence: TGTGCTACCCGGGCGGAATTGAACACTGAAGCTTTCTTT.

This clonotype was counted ten times or more. This chain links TRBV12-3 or TRBV12-4 with TRBJ2-2; either TRBD1 or TRBD2 may fit D (5 bases each). V dropped 6 bases and J dropped 9 bases, with 20 bases sitting between them. There are 15 residues in the CDR3. In nucleotides, the CDR3 is TGTGCCAGCAGACCCCCCGGGACCTCTGGTAGGGAGCTGTTTTTT. As protein: CASRPPGTSGRELFF.

This clonotype was detected many times. The V gene is TRBV3-1, the J gene TRBJ1-1; D call uncertain. The germline gives CDR1 LGHDT, CDR2 YNNKEL (reference sequence). CDR3 size: 13 residues. V was clipped by 1 base and J by 1 base, with 4 bases between them. The CDR3 is CASSQGANTEAFF. DNA of the CDR3: TGTGCCAGCAGCCAAGGGGCGAACACTGAAGCTTTCTTT.

This clonotype was picked up a small number of times. The chain joins TRBV5-1 to TRBJ2-1, with 8 bases lining up with TRBD2. The ends lost 4 bases at V and 2 bases at J; junction bases unmatched: 2. Germline loops: CDR1 SGHRS, CDR2 YFSETQ. This CDR3 is 14 amino acids long. CDR3 nucleotides: TGCGCCAGCAGCGCCGGGGGGGCCTACAATGAGCAGTTCTTC. It yields the protein CASSAGGAYNEQFF.

This clonotype came up a few times. The chain couples TRBV15 to TRBJ1-1; 7 nucleotides line up with TRBD1. The length of the CDR3 is 15 residues. Germline V gene sequence: CDR1 LNHNV, CDR2 YYDKDF (reference sequence). V was clipped by 4 bases and J by 7 bases; unmatched bases: 12. The CDR3 sequence: CATSMSPQGVFEAFF. CDR3 bases: TGTGCCACCAGCATGAGCCCCCAGGGGGTTTTTGAAGCTTTCTTT.

The J gene is TRBJ2-5, the V gene TRBV5-1; TRBD1 matches 7 bases. With 4 bases clipped from V and 0 bases from J, the junction kept 12 bases outside the gene matches. The CDR3 covers 17 residues. The germline CDR1 and CDR2 sequences are SGHRS and YFSETQ. As DNA, the CDR3 is TGCGCCAGCAGCCTGATGGGGACAGCCCCGTACCAAGAGACCCAGTACTTC. Translating gives CASSLMGTAPYQETQYF.

V usage is TRBV12-3 or TRBV12-4 and J usage is TRBJ1-2; D is uncertain. The CDR3 totals 12 residues. The V and J ends lost 4 bases and 6 bases respectively, with 9 bases between them. CDR3 nucleotide sequence: TGTGCCAGCAGTTGGACGATGGATGGCTACACCTTC. Translated, it gives CASSWTMDGYTF.

In this sample, this clonotype turned up a few times. The V call is TRBV7-8, the J call TRBJ2-1; D is unresolved. The CDR3 is 12 amino acids. Germline assignment: CDR1 SGHVS and CDR2 FQNEAQ. V lost 5 bases and J lost 5, with 7 bases in between. CDR3 amino acids: CASSGFNNEQFF. Written as DNA, the CDR3 is TGTGCCAGCAGCGGCTTTAACAATGAGCAGTTCTTC.

The CDR3 DNA sequence: TGTGCCACCAGTGAGTCCGGGACTTCATACAATGAGCAGTTCTTC. This sequence encodes CATSESGTSYNEQFF. The gene calls are TRBV24-1 and TRBJ2-1; D may be TRBD2 (6 bases). The V and J ends lost 4 bases and 4 bases respectively, with 13 bases between them. Germline-derived CDR1 and CDR2 are KGHDR and SFDVKD. The CDR3 contains 15 residues.

V gene TRBV20-1 combines with J gene TRBJ2-7, with 8 bases lining up with TRBD2. The CDR3 length is 15 residues. The V segment lost 1 base and the J segment 0 bases; nucleotides outside the gene matches: 5. In germline, CDR1 is DFQATT, CDR2 SNEGSKA (reference sequence). The chain's CDR3 is CSARVPGGSSYEQYF. The CDR3 coding sequence is TGCAGTGCTAGAGTCCCGGGGGGGAGCTCCTACGAGCAGTACTTC.

The sample holds a few counts of this clonotype. This sequence joins TRBV20-1 and TRBJ2-2; D tentatively reads TRBD1 or TRBD2 (5 bases each). The V end was cut by 1 base, the J end by 2 bases, with 17 bases between. The length of the CDR3 is 17 residues. CDR1 is DFQATT, CDR2 SNEGSKA, per germline (reference sequence). Written as DNA, the CDR3 is TGCAGTGCTAGAGGGGACGAGCGCTTACTAAACACCGGGGAGCTGTTTTTT. As protein: CSARGDERLLNTGELFF.

The rearrangement joins TRBV9 to TRBJ2-2, with 9 bases identical to TRBD2. In germline, CDR1 is SGDLS, CDR2 YYNGEE. The CDR3 contains 15 residues. After removal of 4 bases from V and 6 bases from J, the junction contained 7 bases not matched to a gene. The DNA for the CDR3 is TGTGCCAGCAGCCACAGAAGCGGGAGGCCCGGGGAGCTGTTTTTT. Translation gives CASSHRSGRPGELFF.

The rearrangement links TRBV6-5 to TRBJ1-5; D gene unclear. Per germline, CDR1 MNHEY and CDR2 SVGAGI. V was cut by 0 bases and J by 5 bases, with 5 bases left in between. The CDR3 contains 13 residues. The CDR3 is CASSYSRDQPQHF. Here the CDR3 DNA reads TGTGCCAGCAGTTACTCAAGGGATCAGCCCCAGCATTTT.

This clonotype was observed a few times. The CDR3 nucleotides read TGCAGTGCTAGAGTTCTGGTCAATGAGCAGTTCTTC. Encoded protein: CSARVLVNEQFF. V usage is TRBV20-1 and J usage is TRBJ2-1; D is ambiguous. V lost 1 base and J 6 bases, leaving 7 bases between the germline ends. Germline loops: CDR1 DFQATT, CDR2 SNEGSKA (reference sequence). The CDR3 is made up of 12 amino acids.

The chain joins TRBV2 to TRBJ2-5; 8 positions match TRBD1. The germline CDR1 and CDR2 sequences are SNHLY and FYNNEI. The CDR3 is 15 residues long. V lost 6 bases, J lost 5 bases, and 11 bases stayed unmatched. The CDR3 DNA follows: TGTGCCAGCAGCGACATACGGACAGGGATGGAGACCCAGTACTTC. Its protein product is CASSDIRTGMETQYF.

The chain is built from TRBV5-1 and TRBJ2-5, with TRBD2 matching 12 bases. The CDR3 is 16 residues long. Germline CDR1 reads SGHRS; CDR2 reads YFSETQ. The trim removed 0 bases at V and 3 bases at J, leaving 3 bases unmatched. CDR3 region: CASSLASGGAEETQYF. CDR3 nucleotide sequence: TGCGCCAGCAGCTTGGCTAGCGGGGGGGCCGAAGAGACCCAGTACTTC.